The text below deals with one T cell receptor beta chain. This CDR3 has 15 residues. In germline, CDR1 is LGHNA, CDR2 YSLEER. With 1 base removed from V and 6 bases from J, the gap between germline ends came to 12 bases. TCRdb re-called the RT-PCR reads through MiXCR, storing one row per CDR3 protein. This table holds 650,000 to 800,000 distinct CDR3 sequences, more than 13% found once. The rearrangement links TRBV4-3 to TRBJ1-4; D is possibly TRBD1 (5 bases). The sequenced sample consisted of memory CD4+ T cells from blood. The TCR originated in a female donor in good health, serving as a healthy control. CDR3 region: CASSQGGGVDEKLFF. In nucleotides, the CDR3 is TGCGCCAGCAGCCAAGGGGGGGGTGTAGATGAAAAACTGTTTTTT.